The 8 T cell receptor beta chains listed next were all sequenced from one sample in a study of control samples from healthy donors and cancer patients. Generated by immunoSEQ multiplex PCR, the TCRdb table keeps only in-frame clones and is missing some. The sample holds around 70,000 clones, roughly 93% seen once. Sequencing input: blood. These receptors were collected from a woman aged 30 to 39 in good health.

For the CDR3, the DNA is TGTGCCAGCTCACCCAACGGAGAGAAGAACACTGAAGCTTTCTTT. Translated: CASSPNGEKNTEAFF. The chain combines TRBV18 with TRBJ1-1; D gene unclear. The CDR3 spans 15 residues. Germline loops: CDR1 KGHSH, CDR2 LQKENI. Deletions cut 3 bases from V and 1 base from J, with 12 bases between.

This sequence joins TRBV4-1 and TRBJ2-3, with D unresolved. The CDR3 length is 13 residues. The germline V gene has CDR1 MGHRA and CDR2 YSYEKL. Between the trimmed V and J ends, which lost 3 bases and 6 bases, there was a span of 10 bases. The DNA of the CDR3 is TGCGCCAGCAGCCAGGAGAGTGCGGATACGCAGTATTTT. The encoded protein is CASSQESADTQYF.

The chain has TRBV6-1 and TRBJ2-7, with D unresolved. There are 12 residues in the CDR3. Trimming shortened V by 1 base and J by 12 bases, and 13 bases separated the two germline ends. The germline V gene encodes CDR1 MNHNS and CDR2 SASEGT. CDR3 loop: CASSEGGVAMYV. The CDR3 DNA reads TGTGCCAGCAGTGAAGGTGGTGTGGCAATGTACGTC.

The CDR3 region has the DNA TGTGCCAGCAGCCTTGGCGGAAACACTGAAGCTTTCTTT. Encoded protein: CASSLGGNTEAFF. This chain connects TRBV6-5 to TRBJ1-1; D call uncertain. CDR3 size: 13 residues. Trimming cost V 6 bases and J 2 bases, with 10 bases left between them. CDR1 MNHEY and CDR2 SVGAGI come from the germline V gene.

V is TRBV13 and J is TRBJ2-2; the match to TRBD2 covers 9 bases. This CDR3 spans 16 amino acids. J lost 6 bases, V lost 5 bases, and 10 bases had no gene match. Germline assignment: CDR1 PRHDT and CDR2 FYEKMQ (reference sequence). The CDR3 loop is CASSRGASGAPGELFF. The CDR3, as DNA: TGTGCCAGCAGCCGTGGGGCTAGCGGGGCCCCCGGGGAGCTGTTTTTT.

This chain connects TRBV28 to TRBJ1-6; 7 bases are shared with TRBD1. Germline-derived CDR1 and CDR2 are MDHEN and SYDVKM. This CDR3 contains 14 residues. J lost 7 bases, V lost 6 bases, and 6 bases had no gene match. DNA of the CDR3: TGTGCCAGCAGGGGTGGGACAGAAAATTCACCCCTCCACTTT. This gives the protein CASRGGTENSPLHF.

CDR3 sequence: CASSFRGREAFF. CDR3 DNA: TGTGCCAGCAGCTTCAGGGGGCGTGAAGCTTTCTTT. V usage is TRBV7-2 and J usage is TRBJ1-1; 8 nucleotides agree with TRBD1. CDR1 and CDR2 from the germline V gene are SGHTA and FQGNSA. CDR3 size: 12 residues. V shed 3 bases and J 7 bases; nucleotides not matched to a gene: 1.

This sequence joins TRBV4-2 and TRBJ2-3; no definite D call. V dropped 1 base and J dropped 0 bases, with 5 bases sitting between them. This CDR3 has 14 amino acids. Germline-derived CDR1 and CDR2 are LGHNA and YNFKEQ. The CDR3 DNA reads TGTGCCAGCAGCCAAGTTACTAGCACAGATACGCAGTATTTT. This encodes CASSQVTSTDTQYF.